These 18 T cell receptor beta chains were all obtained from the same sample, sequenced in a study of cytomegalovirus exposure and HLA in healthy donors. The study ran its PCR with 60 Vbeta and 13 Jbeta primers. TCRdb's copy holds only in-frame clones and misses some; the assay was immunoSEQ multiplex PCR. The table records about 170,000 clones, 80% to 90% of them present only once. Sequencing was done on a sample of PBMCs. These receptors were obtained from a woman in her late teens or twenties in good health and CMV-seronegative.

The chain's CDR3 is CAWSVGTSSDTQYF. The CDR3 DNA is TGTGCCTGGAGTGTAGGGACTAGTTCGGATACGCAGTATTTT. This sequence joins TRBV30 and TRBJ2-3; 8 bases match TRBD2. The V gene end was trimmed by 0 bases and the J gene end by 6 bases; junction bases not matched to a gene: 5. Germline lookup yields CDR1 GTSNPN and CDR2 SVGIG (reference sequence). This CDR3 has 14 amino acids.

This chain uses TRBV5-1 with TRBJ2-3; TRBD2 matches at 7 bases. Trimming cost V 4 bases and J 2 bases; bases outside gene matches: 7. The germline CDR1 and CDR2 sequences are SGHRS and YFSETQ. The CDR3 covers 15 residues. The CDR3 nucleotides are TGCGCCAGCAGCCTGGGAGGGCCAACCACAGATACGCAGTATTTT. This encodes CASSLGGPTTDTQYF.

The CDR3 loop is CASSPLLVGAAGEQYF. In DNA, the CDR3 is TGTGCCAGTAGTCCCCTCCTCGTGGGGGCAGCAGGAGAGCAGTACTTC. This chain links TRBV19 with TRBJ2-7; the D gene is possibly TRBD1 (6 bases). The V gene lost 5 bases and the J gene lost 7 bases, with 24 bases spanning the gap. Germline CDR1 reads LNHDA; CDR2 reads SQIVND (reference sequence). This CDR3 region has 16 residues. The variable domain in full, with the rest retrieved from reference TRBV19 and TRBJ2-7, is DGGITQSPKYLFRKEGQNVTLSCEQNLNHDAMYWYRQDPGQGLRLIYYSQIVNDFQKGDIAEGYSVSREKKESFPLTVTSAQKNPTAFYLCASSPLLVGAAGEQYFGPGTRLTVT.

This clone was counted only a few times. The chain combines TRBV19 with TRBJ2-1, with TRBD2 matching over 7 bases. V dropped 5 bases and J dropped 7; count of bases not matched to a gene: 8. The CDR3 has 14 amino acids. Per the germline V gene, CDR1 is LNHDA and CDR2 is SQIVND (reference sequence). This CDR3 is CASSLTGGLNEQFF. Here the CDR3 DNA reads TGTGCCAGTAGTCTGACGGGAGGTTTAAATGAGCAGTTCTTC.

The genes are TRBV7-2 and TRBJ1-1, with D possibly being TRBD1 (5 bases). Trimming left V 1 base short and J 2 bases short, with 11 bases between. Germline-derived CDR1 and CDR2 are SGHTA and FQGNSA. The CDR3 extends over 15 amino acids. The CDR3 protein is CASSLVTGHNTEAFF. CDR3 bases: TGTGCCAGCAGCTTAGTAACCGGACACAACACTGAAGCTTTCTTT.

The V and J genes are TRBV28 and TRBJ1-5; D not resolved. The CDR3 runs 15 residues. Germline lookup yields CDR1 MDHEN and CDR2 SYDVKM. Trimming removed 7 bases from V and 5 bases from J, with 18 bases in between. The CDR3 nucleotides read TGTGCCAGCAATTCCCGGGCCCCCGGGGATCAGCCCCAGCATTTT. It codes for CASNSRAPGDQPQHF.

The chain employs TRBV6-6 and TRBJ1-2; TRBD1 aligns across 7 bases. The V segment lost 5 bases and the J segment 8 bases; nucleotides outside the gene matches: 8. Per germline, CDR1 MNHNY and CDR2 SVGAGI (reference sequence). This CDR3 contains 13 residues. The CDR3 here is CASSPDRASGYTF. The CDR3 DNA sequence: TGTGCCAGCAGTCCTGACAGGGCTTCCGGCTACACCTTC.

This sequence joins TRBV7-2 and TRBJ2-3; TRBD2 matches 8 bases. Trimming took 2 bases from V and 11 from J; bases not matched to a gene: 15. The germline V gene has CDR1 SGHTA and CDR2 FQGNSA. The CDR3 consists of 16 residues. Here the CDR3 reads CASSLPPGLGGRMQYF. The CDR3 nucleotides are TGTGCCAGCAGCTTACCACCGGGACTAGGGGGGAGGATGCAGTATTTT.

V usage is TRBV7-8 and J usage is TRBJ2-5, with D tentatively TRBD1 (6 bases). The germline V and J ends were trimmed by 1 base and 5 bases, with 23 bases remaining between them. Germline V gene sequence: CDR1 SGHVS, CDR2 FQNEAQ. This CDR3 region has 18 residues. The CDR3 loop is CASSLVSQGKGSLETQYF. The CDR3 bases are TGTGCCAGCAGCTTAGTGTCACAGGGAAAGGGATCCTTGGAGACCCAGTACTTC.

The CDR3 coding sequence is TGTGCCAGCAGTTACGGGGGCCCCCACTACGAGCAGTACTTC. Residues: CASSYGGPHYEQYF. The rearrangement uses TRBV6-5 and TRBJ2-7, with D perhaps TRBD1 (6 bases). There are 14 residues in the CDR3. Looked up from germline, CDR1 is MNHEY and CDR2 is SVGAGI. V was cut by 2 bases and J by 3 bases, with 11 bases left in between.

The chain joins TRBV19 to TRBJ2-1; no clear D. CDR3 size: 15 residues. CDR1 is LNHDA, CDR2 SQIVND, per germline (reference sequence). V lost 8 bases to trimming and J lost 6 bases, with 20 bases between them. The CDR3 here is CASQARTPAPNEQFF. CDR3 DNA: TGTGCCAGTCAAGCCCGTACTCCCGCCCCCAATGAGCAGTTCTTC.

CDR3 in amino acids: CASSVEPDNNEQFF. The CDR3 coding sequence is TGTGCCAGCAGCGTAGAACCTGACAACAATGAGCAGTTCTTC. The chain combines TRBV9 with TRBJ2-1; D is uncertain. The germline V and J ends were trimmed by 0 bases and 5 bases, with 9 bases remaining between them. The germline V gene has CDR1 SGDLS and CDR2 YYNGEE. This CDR3 has 14 amino acids.

As concerns this clone: Germline is not matched at one junction end, which may reflect a read error. The chain carries TRBV7-9 and TRBJ2-5; 7 nucleotides match TRBD1. The length of the CDR3 is 14 residues. Germline V gene lookup returns CDR1 SEHNR and CDR2 FQNEAQ (reference sequence). The CDR3 nucleotides are TGTTCCAGCACCCCCGGGACAGCCCATGAGACCCAGTACTTC. Residues: CSSTPGTAHETQYF.

The chain combines TRBV5-1 with TRBJ2-5, with 7 bases lining up with TRBD2. This CDR3 spans 15 amino acids. Germline CDR1 reads SGHRS; CDR2 reads YFSETQ. J lost 1 base, V lost 4 bases, and 7 bases had no gene match. CDR3 residues: CASSTGGGTQETQYF. The DNA for the CDR3 is TGCGCCAGCAGCACGGGAGGTGGGACCCAAGAGACCCAGTACTTC.

This clone was found a few times. The chain uses TRBV6-1 and TRBJ2-2, with a possible D match to TRBD2 (5 bases). The CDR3 is made up of 14 amino acids. The V end lost 7 bases, the J end lost 5 bases, and 14 bases lay between the germline ends. The germline V gene has CDR1 MNHNS and CDR2 SASEGT. The chain's CDR3 is CASTPPRVTGELFF. The CDR3 DNA reads TGTGCCAGCACCCCACCGAGGGTTACCGGGGAGCTGTTTTTT.

Only a few counts were recorded for this clone. This chain joins TRBV6-6 and TRBJ1-5; 8 bases line up with TRBD1. The CDR3 contains 16 residues. Per the germline V gene, CDR1 is MNHNY and CDR2 is SVGAGI (reference sequence). J was trimmed by 1 base and V by 7 bases; bases with no gene match: 9. CDR3 coding DNA: TGTGCCAGCACTCCCGCAGACAGGGGAAGCAATCAGCCCCAGCATTTT. Encoded protein: CASTPADRGSNQPQHF.

V gene TRBV27 combines with J gene TRBJ1-1; 7 nucleotides align to TRBD1. The J segment lost 12 bases and the V segment lost 4 bases, leaving 17 bases of the junction unmatched. CDR3 length: 15 residues. CDR1 is MNHEY and CDR2 is SMNVEV in the germline V gene (reference sequence). The CDR3 protein is CASSSPGTARTGTFF. The CDR3 DNA reads TGTGCCAGCAGTTCACCGGGGACAGCTCGAACCGGGACTTTCTTT.

The V call is TRBV7-9, the J call TRBJ2-3, with D possibly TRBD2 on 6 matching bases. The V gene's germline CDR1 is SEHNR and CDR2 FQNEAQ (reference sequence). This CDR3 region has 17 residues. The V and J ends lost 2 bases and 4 bases respectively, with 19 bases between them. CDR3 nucleotides: TGTGCCAGCAGCTTAAGGGTTGCGGGGCAGATTGCAGATACGCAGTATTTT. Its translation is CASSLRVAGQIADTQYF.